This TCR beta chain was profiled in a study of T cell repertoires in cytomegalovirus infection. Overall study context: A matching HLA type, together with CMV infection, was signaled by public TCR beta signatures. Study results and caveats: CMV carriers with the relevant HLA were identified by cumulative public TCR beta family frequency. Ex vivo, HLA-C-restricted CMV-specific TCR beta clonotypes prevailed over the rest of the response.

The CDR3 runs 14 residues. V shed 4 bases and J 6 bases; nucleotides not matched to a gene: 5. This clonotype was seen ten or more times. Its antigen is unidentified. Via MiXCR, TCRdb re-called the reads, giving one row per CDR3 protein. The sample carries hundreds of thousands of distinct CDR3 sequences, approximately 24% recorded once. The material sequenced was CD8+ T cells from PBMCs. The rearrangement links TRBV12-3 or TRBV12-4 to TRBJ1-4, with TRBD1 matching over 7 bases. The clonotype originates from a human donor in good health (CMV status not recorded). Some clones in this sample may be carry-over from other donors' samples. In nucleotides, the CDR3 is TGTGCCAGCAGTTCCCGGGACAGATATGAAAAACTGTTTTTT. Translation gives CASSSRDRYEKLFF.